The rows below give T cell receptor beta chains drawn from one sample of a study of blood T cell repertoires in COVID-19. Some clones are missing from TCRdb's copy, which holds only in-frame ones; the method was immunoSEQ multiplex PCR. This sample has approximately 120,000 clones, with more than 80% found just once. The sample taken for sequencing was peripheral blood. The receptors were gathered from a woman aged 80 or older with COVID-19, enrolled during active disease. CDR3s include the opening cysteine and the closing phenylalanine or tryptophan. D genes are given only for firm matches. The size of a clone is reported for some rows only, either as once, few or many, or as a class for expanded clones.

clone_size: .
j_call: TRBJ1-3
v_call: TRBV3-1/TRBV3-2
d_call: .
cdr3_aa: CASSQETVSGNTIYF
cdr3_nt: TGTGCCAGCAGCCAAGAGACAGTCTCTGGAAACACCATATATTTT

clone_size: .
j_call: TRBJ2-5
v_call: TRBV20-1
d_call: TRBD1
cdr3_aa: CSASRTGGLETQYF
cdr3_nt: TGCAGTGCTAGTCGGACAGGGGGCTTGGAGACCCAGTACTTC

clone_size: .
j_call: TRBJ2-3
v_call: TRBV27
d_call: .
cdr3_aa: CASSFRRLPTDTQYF
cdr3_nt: TGTGCCAGCAGTTTTCGCAGACTACCCACAGATACGCAGTATTTT

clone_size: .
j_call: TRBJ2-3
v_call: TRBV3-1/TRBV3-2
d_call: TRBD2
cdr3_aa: CASSQGPPGTNTDTQYF
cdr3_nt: TGTGCCAGCAGCCAGGGACCCCCCGGGACTAACACAGATACGCAGTATTTT

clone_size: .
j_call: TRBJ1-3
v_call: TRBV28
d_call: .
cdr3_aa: CASKGSSGITFGNTIYF
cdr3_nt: TGTGCCAGCAAGGGCTCCTCAGGGATCACCTTCGGAAACACCATATATTTT

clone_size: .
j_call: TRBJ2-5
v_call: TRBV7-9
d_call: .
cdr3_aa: CASSSFSTVQETQYF
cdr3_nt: TGTGCCAGCAGTTCCTTCTCGACAGTCCAAGAGACCCAGTACTTC

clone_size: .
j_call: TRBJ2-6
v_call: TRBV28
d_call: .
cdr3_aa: CASSPQGEGANVLTF
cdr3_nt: TGTGCCAGCAGCCCCCAGGGTGAAGGGGCCAACGTCCTGACTTTC

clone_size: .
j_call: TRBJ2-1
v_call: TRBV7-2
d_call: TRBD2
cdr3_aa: CASSLIVALAGGPPEFF
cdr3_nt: TGTGCCAGCAGCTTAATCGTAGCGCTAGCGGGAGGCCCCCCGGAGTTCTTC

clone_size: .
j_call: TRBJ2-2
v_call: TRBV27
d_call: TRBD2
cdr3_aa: CASSFSVGLAGVGGELFF
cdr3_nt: TGTGCCAGCAGTTTCTCAGTCGGACTAGCGGGAGTAGGCGGGGAGCTGTTTTTT

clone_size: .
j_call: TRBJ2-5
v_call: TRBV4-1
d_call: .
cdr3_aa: CASSPGPQWQETQYF
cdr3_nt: TGCGCCAGCAGCCCAGGCCCTCAGTGGCAAGAGACCCAGTACTTC

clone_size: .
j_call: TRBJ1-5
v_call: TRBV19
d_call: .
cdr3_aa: CASSYGAPHQPQHF
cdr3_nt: TGTGCCAGTAGTTATGGAGCGCCGCATCAGCCCCAGCATTTT

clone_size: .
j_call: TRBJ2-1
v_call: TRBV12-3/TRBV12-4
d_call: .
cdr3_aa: CASSLASGAEQFF
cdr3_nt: TGTGCCAGCAGTTTAGCATCTGGGGCTGAGCAGTTCTTC

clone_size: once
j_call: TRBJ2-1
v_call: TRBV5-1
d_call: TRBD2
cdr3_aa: CASSSGLVIGSYNEQFF
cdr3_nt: TGCGCCAGCAGCTCCGGACTAGTTATTGGTTCCTACAATGAGCAGTTCTTC

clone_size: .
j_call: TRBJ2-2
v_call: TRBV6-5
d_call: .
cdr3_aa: CASSYLTVNTGELFF
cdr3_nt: TGTGCCAGCAGTTACCTGACAGTGAACACCGGGGAGCTGTTTTTT

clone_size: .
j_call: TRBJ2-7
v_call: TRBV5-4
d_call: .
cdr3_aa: CASSLDSLGPYEQYF
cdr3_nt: TGTGCCAGCAGCTTGGACAGTCTCGGCCCCTACGAGCAGTACTTC

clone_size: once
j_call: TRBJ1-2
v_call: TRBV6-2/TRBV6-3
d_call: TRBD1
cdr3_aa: CASSKGTDFNYGYTF
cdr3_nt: TGTGCCAGCAGTAAGGGGACAGATTTTAACTATGGCTACACCTTC

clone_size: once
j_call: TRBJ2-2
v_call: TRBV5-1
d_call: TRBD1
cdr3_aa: CASSRDRGSIGELFF
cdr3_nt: TGCGCCAGCAGCCGCGACAGGGGGTCTATCGGGGAGCTGTTTTTT

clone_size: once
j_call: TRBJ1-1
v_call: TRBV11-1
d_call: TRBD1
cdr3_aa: CASSWGQAGTEAFF
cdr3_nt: TGTGCCAGCAGCTGGGGACAGGCGGGGACTGAAGCTTTCTTT

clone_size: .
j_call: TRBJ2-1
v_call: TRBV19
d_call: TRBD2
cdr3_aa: CASSIPSGRGSEQFF
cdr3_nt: TGTGCCAGTAGTATACCTAGCGGGAGAGGCAGTGAGCAGTTCTTC

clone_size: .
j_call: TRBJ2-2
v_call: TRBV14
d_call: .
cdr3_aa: CASSLRTAGELFF
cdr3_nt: TGTGCCAGCAGCCTCCGGACAGCCGGGGAGCTGTTTTTT

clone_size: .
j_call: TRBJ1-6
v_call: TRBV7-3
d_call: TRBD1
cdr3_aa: CASSSGGGSPLHF
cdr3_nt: TGTGCCAGCAGCTCAGGGGGCGGTTCACCCCTCCACTTT

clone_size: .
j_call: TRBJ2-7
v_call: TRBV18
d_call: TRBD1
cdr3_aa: CASSPRKGAESYEQYF
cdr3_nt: TGTGCCAGCTCACCTAGGAAGGGGGCGGAATCCTACGAGCAGTACTTC

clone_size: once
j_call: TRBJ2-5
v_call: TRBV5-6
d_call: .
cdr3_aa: CASSFRAGMYQETQYF
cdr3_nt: TGTGCCAGCAGCTTTAGGGCAGGGATGTACCAAGAGACCCAGTACTTC

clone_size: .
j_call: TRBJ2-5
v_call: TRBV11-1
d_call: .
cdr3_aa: CASSSGVAETQYF
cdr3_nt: TGTGCCAGCAGCTCCGGAGTCGCGGAGACCCAGTACTTC

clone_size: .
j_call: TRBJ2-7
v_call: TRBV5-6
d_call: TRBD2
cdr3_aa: CASSRRTSGMEQYF
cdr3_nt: TGTGCCAGCAGCCGCCGGACTAGCGGGATGGAGCAGTACTTC

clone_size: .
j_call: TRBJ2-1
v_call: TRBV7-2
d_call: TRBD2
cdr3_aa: CASSFLAGGLYNEQFF
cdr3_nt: TGTGCCAGCAGCTTCCTAGCGGGAGGGCTCTACAATGAGCAGTTCTTC

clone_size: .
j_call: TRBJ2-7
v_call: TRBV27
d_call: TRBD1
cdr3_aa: CASSLTSSSSTGAYEQYF
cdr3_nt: TGTGCCAGCAGTTTAACCTCATCATCCTCGACAGGGGCTTACGAGCAGTACTTC

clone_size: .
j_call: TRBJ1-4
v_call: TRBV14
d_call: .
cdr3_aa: CASSQGRRTNEKLFF
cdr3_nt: TGTGCCAGCAGCCAAGGGAGGCGGACTAATGAAAAACTGTTTTTT

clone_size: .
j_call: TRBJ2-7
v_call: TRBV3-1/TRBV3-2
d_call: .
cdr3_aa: CASAKGGFHEQYF
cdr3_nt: TGTGCCAGCGCCAAGGGGGGGTTCCACGAGCAGTACTTC

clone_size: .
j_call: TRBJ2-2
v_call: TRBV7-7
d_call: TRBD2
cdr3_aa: CASSSHPGLAGEPGELFF
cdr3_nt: TGTGCCAGCAGCTCCCATCCGGGACTAGCGGGAGAGCCCGGGGAGCTGTTTTTT

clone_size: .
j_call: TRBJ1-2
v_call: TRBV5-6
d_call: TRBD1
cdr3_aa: CASSLRTGGAWGYTF
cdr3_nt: TGTGCCAGCAGCTTGAGGACAGGGGGCGCGTGGGGCTACACCTTC

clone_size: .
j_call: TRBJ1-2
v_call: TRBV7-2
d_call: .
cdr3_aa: CASSSDAGRGAIGGYTF
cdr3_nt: TGTGCCAGCAGCTCCGACGCAGGGCGGGGGGCGATTGGTGGCTACACCTTC

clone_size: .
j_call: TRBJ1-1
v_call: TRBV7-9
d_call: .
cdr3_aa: CASSASMRTEAFF
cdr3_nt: TGTGCCAGCAGCGCCTCCATGCGCACTGAAGCTTTCTTT

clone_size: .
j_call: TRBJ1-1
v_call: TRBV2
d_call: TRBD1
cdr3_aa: CASRGQGFIEGNTEAFF
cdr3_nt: TGTGCCAGCAGGGGACAGGGGTTCATCGAGGGGAACACTGAAGCTTTCTTT

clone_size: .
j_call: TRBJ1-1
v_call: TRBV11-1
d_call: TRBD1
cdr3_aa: CASSLAGGTEAFF
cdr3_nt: TGTGCCAGCAGCCTAGCAGGGGGCACTGAAGCTTTCTTT

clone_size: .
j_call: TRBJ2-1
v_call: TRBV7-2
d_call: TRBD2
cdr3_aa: CASSLKAGGLYNEQFF
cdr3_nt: TGTGCCAGCAGCCTGAAGGCGGGAGGACTATACAATGAGCAGTTCTTC

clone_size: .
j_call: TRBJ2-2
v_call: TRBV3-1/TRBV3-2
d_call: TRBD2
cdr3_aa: CASSLRTSGRARGTGELFF
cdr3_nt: TGTGCCAGCAGCCTTAGGACTAGCGGGAGGGCCCGGGGCACCGGGGAGCTGTTTTTT

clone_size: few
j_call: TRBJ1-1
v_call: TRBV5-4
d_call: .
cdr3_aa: CASSPEARGLNTEAFF
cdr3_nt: TGTGCCAGCAGCCCTGAGGCCCGGGGGTTGAACACTGAAGCTTTCTTT

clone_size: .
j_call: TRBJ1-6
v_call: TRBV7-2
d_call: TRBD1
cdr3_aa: CASSSRQGASSPLHF
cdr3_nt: TGTGCCAGCAGCTCGAGACAGGGGGCTAGTTCACCCCTCCACTTT

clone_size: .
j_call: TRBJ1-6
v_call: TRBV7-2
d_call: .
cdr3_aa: CASSLDTGLTPLHF
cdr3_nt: TGTGCCAGCAGCTTAGATACAGGGCTGACACCCCTCCACTTT

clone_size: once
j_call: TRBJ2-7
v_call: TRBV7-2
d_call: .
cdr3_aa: CASSINYEQYF
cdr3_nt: TGTGCCAGCAGCATTAATTACGAGCAGTACTTC